Presented here are 26 T cell receptor beta chains from one specimen sequenced in a study of monozygotic twins with inflammatory bowel disease. TCRdb reprocessed the 5' RACE reads and stores each CDR3 protein as one record, lacking DNA. The sample's table shows 310,000 or so distinct CDR3 sequences. The source material was blood. The receptors originated from a human donor with ulcerative colitis or Crohn's disease, or a healthy co-twin of an affected twin (not recorded which).

This chain connects TRBV27 to TRBJ2-1; the D gene TCRdb calls, TRBD1, cannot be checked with no DNA. CDR3 length equals 14 residues. Per the germline V gene, CDR1 is MNHEY and CDR2 is SMNVEV (reference sequence). CDR3 sequence reads: CASSSPDGYNEQFF.

The CDR3 loop reads CASSVGRSSYGYTF. This chain joins TRBV2 and TRBJ1-2. Per germline, CDR1 SNHLY and CDR2 FYNNEI. The CDR3 length is 14 residues.

J is TRBJ1-5 and V is TRBV10-2; TCRdb selects TRBD1, and the lack of DNA leaves this call unchecked. This CDR3 has 16 residues. Germline V gives CDR1 WSHSY, CDR2 SAAADI. CDR3 residues: CASSESGGQGTIAQHF.

This chain uses TRBV30 with TRBJ1-1; TCRdb calls TRBD1, which cannot be checked without DNA. The length of the CDR3 is 15 residues. Germline loops: CDR1 GTSNPN, CDR2 SVGIG (reference sequence). CDR3 in amino acids: CAWSGQGGGNTEAFF.

The gene calls are TRBV11-2 and TRBJ2-7; TCRdb calls TRBD1, which cannot be checked without DNA. The CDR3 has 13 residues. Germline V CDR1 and CDR2: SGHAT, FQNNGV. The CDR3 loop reads CASSVDRGREQYF.

The V and J genes are TRBV7-8 and TRBJ2-1. Germline V gene sequence: CDR1 SGHVS, CDR2 FQNEAQ. The length of the CDR3 is 12 residues. The CDR3 sequence is CASSQRWDEQFF.

The gene calls are TRBV5-1 and TRBJ2-3. Per the germline V gene, CDR1 is SGHRS and CDR2 is YFSETQ. CDR3 size: 13 residues. The CDR3: CASRFASTDTQYF.

The CDR3 reads CSARVGRQETQYF. The V call is TRBV20-1, the J call TRBJ2-5. From germline, CDR1 is DFQATT and CDR2 SNEGSKA (reference sequence). CDR3 size: 13 residues.

V usage is TRBV11-3 and J usage is TRBJ2-3; TCRdb picks TRBD1, but there is no DNA to check that call. Germline V CDR1 and CDR2: SGHNT, YENEEA. The CDR3 sequence is 14 residues long. CDR3 residues: CASSWKTGDLRQYF. The variable domain in full, with the rest retrieved from reference TRBV11-3 and TRBJ2-3, is EAGVVQSPRYKIIEKKQPVAFWCNPISGHNTLYWYLQNLGQGPELLIRYENEEAVDDSQLPKDRFSAERLKGVDSTLKIQPAELGDSAVYLCASSWKTGDLRQYFGPGTRLTVL.

The rearrangement uses TRBV6-1 and TRBJ2-6; TCRdb indicates TRBD1, and absent DNA this call remains unverified. CDR1 and CDR2 from the germline V gene are MNHNS and SASEGT. The CDR3 covers 17 residues. CDR3 residues: CASSPGQGGSGANVLTF.

The chain employs TRBV29-1 and TRBJ1-1; the D call from TCRdb, TRBD1, cannot be confirmed without DNA. In germline, CDR1 is SQVTM, CDR2 ANQGSEA. This CDR3 region has 14 residues. CDR3: CSVERTGVSTEAFF.

The rearrangement uses TRBV20-1 and TRBJ2-2. This CDR3 spans 15 amino acids. Germline V gene sequence: CDR1 DFQATT, CDR2 SNEGSKA (reference sequence). The CDR3 loop is CSARSLAVDTGELFF.

The chain recombines TRBV7-2 with TRBJ2-4; the TRBD1 assignment by TCRdb is unverifiable without DNA. Germline V gene sequence: CDR1 SGHTA, CDR2 FQGNSA. The CDR3 is made up of 18 amino acids. CDR3: CASSLALLGVSTKNIQYF.

V is TRBV7-9 and J is TRBJ2-1; the D gene TCRdb calls, TRBD1, cannot be checked with no DNA. This CDR3 has 17 amino acids. Germline CDR1 SEHNR, CDR2 FQNEAQ (reference sequence). CDR3 in amino acids: CASSLKGGEGAYNEQFF.

This chain joins TRBV20-1 and TRBJ1-5; the D gene TCRdb calls, TRBD1, cannot be checked with no DNA. The CDR3 runs 13 residues. CDR1 is DFQATT, CDR2 SNEGSKA, per germline (reference sequence). CDR3 sequence reads: CSARRGANQPQHF.

The chain recombines TRBV20-1 with TRBJ2-1; no DNA is available, so the TRBD1 call from TCRdb remains unchecked. This CDR3 is 15 amino acids long. CDR1 DFQATT and CDR2 SNEGSKA come from the germline V gene (reference sequence). The CDR3 sequence is CSAIAFQGVYNEQFF.

The chain couples TRBV20-1 to TRBJ2-3; TCRdb designates TRBD1, a call that cannot be tested without DNA. CDR1 is DFQATT and CDR2 is SNEGSKA in the germline V gene (reference sequence). The CDR3 is 14 residues long. Here the CDR3 reads CSASSGWGSDTQYF.

The CDR3 is CASSRETVGNEKLFF. The V gene is TRBV4-2, the J gene TRBJ1-4; TCRdb indicates TRBD1, and absent DNA this call remains unverified. The CDR3 extends over 15 amino acids. Germline assignment: CDR1 LGHNA and CDR2 YNFKEQ.

This chain joins TRBV18 and TRBJ2-6; with no DNA, the TCRdb D assignment of TRBD1 cannot be verified. The germline V gene encodes CDR1 KGHSH and CDR2 LQKENI. The CDR3 consists of 18 residues. The CDR3 is CASSAETGFFSGANVLTF. Supplemented by reference TRBV18 and TRBJ2-6, the full variable domain reads NAGVMQNPRHLVRRRGQEARLRCSPMKGHSHVYWYRQLPEEGLKFMVYLQKENIIDESGMPKERFSAEFPKEGPSILRIQQVVRGDSAAYFCASSAETGFFSGANVLTFGAGSRLTVL.

The gene calls are TRBV20-1 and TRBJ2-1; no DNA is available, so the TRBD2 call from TCRdb remains unchecked. The CDR3 is made up of 14 amino acids. The V gene's germline CDR1 is DFQATT and CDR2 SNEGSKA (reference sequence). The CDR3 reads CSARRWEGYNEQFF.

V usage is TRBV21-1 and J usage is TRBJ1-2; TCRdb outputs TRBD1, but without DNA this stays unchecked. TRBV21-1 is termed a pseudogene. CDR3 length: 19 residues. The CDR3 loop is CASSKFPSVRDKGNYGYTF.

The J gene is TRBJ1-5, the V gene TRBV4-1. Germline loops: CDR1 MGHRA, CDR2 YSYEKL. The CDR3 contains 15 residues. The CDR3 here is CASSRDRNSNQPQHF.

This sequence joins TRBV27 and TRBJ1-2; the TCRdb D gene call, TRBD1, has no DNA to confirm it. Germline values: CDR1 MNHEY, CDR2 SMNVEV (reference sequence). The CDR3 length is 17 residues. This CDR3 reads CASSLKRVGRGVVGYTF.

The rearrangement links TRBV29-1 to TRBJ2-1. From germline, CDR1 is SQVTM and CDR2 ANQGSEA. The CDR3 runs to 15 residues. The CDR3 loop is CSVMPTENSYNEQFF.

The V and J genes are TRBV29-1 and TRBJ2-5; TCRdb gives TRBD1 as the D gene, but with no DNA this cannot be confirmed. Germline V gives CDR1 SQVTM, CDR2 ANQGSEA. The CDR3 is made up of 15 amino acids. This CDR3 reads CSVVEPRPAQETQYF.

V gene TRBV29-1 combines with J gene TRBJ1-2. CDR3 length: 12 amino acids. Germline values: CDR1 SQVTM, CDR2 ANQGSEA. CDR3: CSVEGSEYGYTF.